The 31 T cell receptor beta chains below come from one sample, sequenced in a study of T cells in Graves' hyperthyroidism and ophthalmopathy. TCR beta CDR3 regions were amplified from RNA transcripts. An initial round of RT-PCR targeting the TCR CDR3 relied on the HTBI primer set. In TCRdb, the multiplex PCR reads were re-called with MiXCR into one record per CDR3 protein. The sample yields about 360,000 distinct CDR3 sequences, around 13% seen once. Sample: blood. All receptors come from a woman in her late teens or twenties with Graves' hyperthyroidism.

The chain combines TRBV5-1 with TRBJ2-5; 7 bases align to TRBD1. CDR1 is SGHRS and CDR2 is YFSETQ in the germline V gene. There are 14 residues in the CDR3. Trimming removed 4 bases from V and 4 bases from J; junction bases left unmatched: 7. CDR3 sequence reads: CASSNDRVGETQYF. The DNA for the CDR3 is TGCGCCAGCAGCAATGACAGGGTTGGAGAGACCCAGTACTTC.

The chain is built from TRBV6-1 and TRBJ1-1; 8 bases agree with TRBD1. Trimming at V came to 5 bases and at J to 5 bases, leaving 7 bases not matched to a gene. The CDR3 sequence is 14 residues long. Germline CDR1 and CDR2: MNHNS and SASEGT. CDR3 sequence (DNA): TGTGCCAGCAGTTCAAGACAGGGGAGAACTGAAGCTTTCTTT. Amino acid sequence: CASSSRQGRTEAFF.

This clonotype appeared many times. The chain is built from TRBV2 and TRBJ2-1; 8 bases map to TRBD2. This CDR3 has 15 amino acids. The J segment lost 1 base and the V segment lost 7 bases, leaving 6 bases of the junction unmatched. The V gene's germline CDR1 is SNHLY and CDR2 FYNNEI. The DNA for the CDR3 is TGTGCCAGCATTCGTGCGGGAGGTTCCTACAATGAGCAGTTCTTC. This codes for CASIRAGGSYNEQFF.

In its sample, this clonotype was seen many times. This sequence joins TRBV11-1 and TRBJ2-3; no clear D gene. Germline assignment: CDR1 SGHAT and CDR2 FQDESV (reference sequence). The CDR3 loop spans 16 amino acids. V was trimmed by 5 bases and J by 1 base, leaving 16 bases between them. CDR3 residues: CASSVDRAFRTDTQYF. CDR3 nucleotides: TGTGCCAGCAGCGTCGATCGAGCCTTCCGCACAGATACGCAGTATTTT.

This clonotype was seen more than once but under ten times. This rearrangement joins TRBV6-6 to TRBJ2-3; D gene ambiguous. This CDR3 spans 14 amino acids. V was pared by 0 bases and J by 2 bases, with 6 bases between. Per germline, CDR1 MNHNY and CDR2 SVGAGI (reference sequence). The CDR3 loop is CASSYSRTTDTQYF. The CDR3 DNA reads as TGTGCCAGCAGTTACTCAAGGACCACAGATACGCAGTATTTT.

This clonotype was counted between two and nine times. This chain joins TRBV19 and TRBJ2-1; 11 positions agree with TRBD2. CDR1 LNHDA and CDR2 SQIVND come from the germline V gene (reference sequence). The CDR3 length is 14 residues. The J segment lost 8 bases and the V segment lost 3 bases, leaving 3 bases of the junction unmatched. CDR3 coding DNA: TGTGCCAGTAGTATTCTAGCGGGAGGATATGAGCAGTTCTTC. Translated, it gives CASSILAGGYEQFF. Full variable domain (outside the CDR3, taken from reference TRBV19 and TRBJ2-1): DGGITQSPKYLFRKEGQNVTLSCEQNLNHDAMYWYRQDPGQGLRLIYYSQIVNDFQKGDIAEGYSVSREKKESFPLTVTSAQKNPTAFYLCASSILAGGYEQFFGPGTRLTVL.

This clonotype has a count of ten or more. This chain uses TRBV2 with TRBJ1-4, with 9 bases identical to TRBD1. The CDR3 sequence is 15 residues long. Germline CDR1 is SNHLY and CDR2 is FYNNEI. J lost 5 bases, V lost 6 bases, and 7 bases had no gene match. CDR3 sequence: CASRALGTGNEKLFF. CDR3 DNA: TGTGCCAGCAGAGCTTTGGGGACAGGGAATGAAAAACTGTTTTTT. The variable domain in full, completed from reference TRBV2 and TRBJ1-4, reads EPEVTQTPSHQVTQMGQEVILRCVPISNHLYFYWYRQILGQKVEFLVSFYNNEISEKSEIFDDQFSVERPDGSNFTLKIRSTKLEDSAMYFCASRALGTGNEKLFFGSGTQLSVL.

This clonotype was observed a handful of times. CDR3 in amino acids: CASSIGASRNYGYTF. The CDR3 DNA is TGTGCCAGTAGTATTGGGGCTTCGAGGAACTATGGCTACACCTTC. The chain joins TRBV19 to TRBJ1-2; TRBD1 might be the D (5 bases). Germline V gives CDR1 LNHDA, CDR2 SQIVND (reference sequence). CDR3 length equals 15 residues. Trimming removed 3 bases at V and 2 bases at J, with 13 bases between.

The table lists this clonotype with many counts. The chain has TRBV7-9 and TRBJ2-3; TRBD1 matches at 8 bases. The CDR3 covers 17 residues. The J segment lost 7 bases and the V segment lost 3 bases, leaving 15 bases of the junction unmatched. Germline CDR1 SEHNR, CDR2 FQNEAQ (reference sequence). Here the CDR3 DNA reads TGTGCCAGCAGCTTTCTCTCCGAGGACAGGGTGTTATATACGCAGTATTTT. Translating gives CASSFLSEDRVLYTQYF.

In its sample, this clonotype was seen many times. This chain joins TRBV20-1 and TRBJ2-3; no reliable D call. Germline CDR1 is DFQATT and CDR2 is SNEGSKA (reference sequence). Between the trimmed V and J ends, which lost 0 bases and 1 base, there was a span of 14 bases. CDR3 size: 16 residues. The CDR3 reads CSARDRELFGTDTQYF. CDR3 coding DNA: TGCAGTGCTAGAGATCGCGAACTTTTCGGCACAGATACGCAGTATTTT.

A few counts support this clonotype. The chain uses TRBV11-2 and TRBJ2-7; the match to TRBD1 covers 7 bases. Germline lookup yields CDR1 SGHAT and CDR2 FQNNGV. V lost 6 bases to trimming and J lost 6 bases; unmatched junction nucleotides: 14. This CDR3 has 15 residues. The chain's CDR3 is CASRAPGGRNPEQYF. The CDR3, as DNA: TGTGCCAGCAGAGCTCCAGGGGGTAGGAACCCCGAGCAGTACTTC. Supplemented by reference TRBV11-2 and TRBJ2-7, the full variable domain reads EAGVAQSPRYKIIEKRQSVAFWCNPISGHATLYWYQQILGQGPKLLIQFQNNGVVDDSQLPKDRFSAERLKGVDSTLKIQPAKLEDSAVYLCASRAPGGRNPEQYFGPGTRLTVT.

This clonotype was picked up many times. The chain joins TRBV11-3 to TRBJ2-5, with TRBD1 matching over 7 bases. CDR1 is SGHNT and CDR2 is YENEEA in the germline V gene. Losses at the gene ends were 5 bases for V and 6 bases for J; bases not matched to a gene: 12. This CDR3 comprises 15 residues. For the CDR3, the DNA is TGTGCCAGCAGCCATGGACAGGACGGAGGAAAGACCCAGTACTTC. It specifies CASSHGQDGGKTQYF.

There are a few counts of this clonotype. This sequence joins TRBV20-1 and TRBJ2-5, with 11 nucleotides matching TRBD2. Germline V gene data show CDR1 as DFQATT and CDR2 as SNEGSKA (reference sequence). V was pared by 6 bases and J by 2 bases, with 5 bases of the junction left unmatched. This CDR3 has 14 amino acids. CDR3 loop: CSAQTSGEQETQYF. The DNA of the CDR3 is TGCAGTGCCCAGACTAGCGGGGAACAAGAGACCCAGTACTTC.

The rearrangement links TRBV5-1 to TRBJ1-1; 8 bases match TRBD1. This CDR3 is 17 amino acids long. V lost 4 bases to trimming and J lost 2 bases; unmatched junction nucleotides: 13. CDR1 SGHRS and CDR2 YFSETQ come from the germline V gene. As DNA, the CDR3 is TGCGCCAGCAGCCCATCCGGGACAGGAGGTCCAAACACTGAAGCTTTCTTT. It specifies CASSPSGTGGPNTEAFF.

This clonotype was observed at least ten times. The V gene is TRBV11-2, the J gene TRBJ1-1; D remains ambiguous. Between the trimmed V and J ends, which lost 6 bases and 5 bases, there was a span of 10 bases. Germline V gene lookup returns CDR1 SGHAT and CDR2 FQNNGV. The CDR3 runs 12 residues. The CDR3 bases are TGTGCCAGCAGAGGAAGTGGGACTGAAGCTTTCTTT. This codes for CASRGSGTEAFF.

The gene calls are TRBV2 and TRBJ1-5, with D possibly matching TRBD1 (6 bases). This CDR3 spans 20 amino acids. The V end was cut by 8 bases, the J end by 0 bases, with 29 bases between. Germline loops: CDR1 SNHLY, CDR2 FYNNEI. The CDR3 sequence is CASSPITTPIRDTSNQPQHF. For the CDR3, the DNA is TGTGCCAGCTCACCTATCACCACCCCAATCCGGGACACTAGCAATCAGCCCCAGCATTTT.

This clonotype was seen repeatedly, ten times or more. The CDR3 loop is CASSFLLEQFF. CDR3 nucleotides: TGTGCCAGCAGTTTTCTCCTAGAGCAGTTCTTC. The chain carries TRBV28 and TRBJ2-1; no clear D gene. In germline, CDR1 is MDHEN, CDR2 SYDVKM. The CDR3 contains 11 residues. Trimming shortened V by 3 bases and J by 10 bases, and 7 bases separated the two germline ends. The variable domain in full, with the rest retrieved from reference TRBV28 and TRBJ2-1, is DVKVTQSSRYLVKRTGEKVFLECVQDMDHENMFWYRQDPGLGLRLIYFSYDVKMKEKGDIPEGYSVSREKKERFSLILESASTNQTSMYLCASSFLLEQFFGPGTRLTVL.

This clonotype was counted ten times or more. The chain employs TRBV27 and TRBJ2-1; 7 bases line up with TRBD2. Germline CDR1 and CDR2: MNHEY and SMNVEV (reference sequence). Trimming cost V 5 bases and J 3 bases; bases outside gene matches: 10. The CDR3 contains 16 residues. Here the CDR3 reads CASSPEAGEGYNEQFF. The CDR3 coding sequence is TGTGCCAGCAGTCCCGAGGCGGGAGAAGGCTACAATGAGCAGTTCTTC.

This clonotype was found many times. V usage is TRBV28 and J usage is TRBJ2-3; D possibly corresponds to TRBD2 (6 bases). The germline V and J ends were trimmed by 2 bases and 7 bases, with 16 bases remaining between them. The length of the CDR3 is 15 residues. Per germline, CDR1 MDHEN and CDR2 SYDVKM. The CDR3 spells CASSLDGSRIYTQYF. The CDR3 DNA reads TGTGCCAGCAGTTTAGACGGGAGTCGCATTTATACGCAGTATTTT.

This clonotype showed up many times. The chain links TRBV28 to TRBJ2-1, with 11 bases lining up with TRBD2. Germline trimming cut 5 bases from V and 3 bases from J; bases unmatched to any gene: 3. The CDR3 has 15 residues. In germline, CDR1 is MDHEN, CDR2 SYDVKM. Here the CDR3 DNA reads TGTGCCAGCAGTGGCGGGACTAGCGGCTACAATGAGCAGTTCTTC. Translated: CASSGGTSGYNEQFF.

The rearrangement links TRBV4-3 to TRBJ1-2; TRBD1 aligns across 11 bases. Germline V lookup: CDR1 LGHNA, CDR2 YSLEER. The CDR3 sequence is 16 residues long. V shed 4 bases, J shed 4 bases, and the junction held 8 bases outside the gene matches. Here the CDR3 DNA reads TGCGCCAGCAGCCGATCTGGACAGGGGGCCATCTATGGCTACACCTTC. It encodes CASSRSGQGAIYGYTF.

The chain employs TRBV19 and TRBJ2-7, with D perhaps TRBD2 (6 bases). This CDR3 has 11 residues. Germline CDR1 and CDR2: LNHDA and SQIVND (reference sequence). V lost 7 bases, J lost 4 bases, and 8 bases lay in between. The CDR3 is CASMEGYEQYF. As DNA, the CDR3 is TGTGCCAGTATGGAGGGTTACGAGCAGTACTTC.

This clonotype was seen ten or more times. The chain is built from TRBV12-3 or TRBV12-4 and TRBJ2-1, with D maybe TRBD2 (7 bases). This CDR3 has 12 residues. V was clipped by 5 bases and J by 8 bases, with 10 bases between them. CDR3 sequence: CASSPGGYEQFF. In DNA form, the CDR3 reads TGTGCCAGCAGTCCGGGGGGCTATGAGCAGTTCTTC.

This clonotype was seen many times. The chain employs TRBV5-1 and TRBJ2-1; 11 bases align to TRBD1. CDR1 and CDR2 (germline): SGHRS, YFSETQ. The CDR3 is 17 residues long. V gave up 5 bases and J gave up 7 bases; unmatched junction bases: 14. The CDR3 nucleotides read TGCGCCAGCAGTATTATTCGGACAGGGGGCGCGGGGAATGAGCAGTTCTTC. Encoded protein: CASSIIRTGGAGNEQFF. Full variable domain (missing parts from reference TRBV5-1 and TRBJ2-1): KAGVTQTPRYLIKTRGQQVTLSCSPISGHRSVSWYQQTPGQGLQFLFEYFSETQRNKGNFPGRFSGRQFSNSRSEMNVSTLELGDSALYLCASSIIRTGGAGNEQFFGPGTRLTVL.

This clonotype was seen repeatedly, ten times or more. V and J are TRBV6-1 and TRBJ1-4; D gene unclear. The length of the CDR3 is 14 residues. Germline V CDR1 and CDR2: MNHNS, SASEGT. The V end lost 6 bases, the J end lost 0 bases, and 8 bases lay between the germline ends. Written as DNA, the CDR3 is TGTGCCAGCAGAGACACCGCAACTAATGAAAAACTGTTTTTT. Amino acids: CASRDTATNEKLFF.

This sequence joins TRBV11-2 and TRBJ1-2; no reliable D call. CDR1 SGHAT and CDR2 FQNNGV come from the germline V gene. V dropped 1 base and J dropped 2 bases, with 8 bases sitting between them. The CDR3 consists of 14 residues. The CDR3 loop is CASSLAGSNYGYTF. The CDR3 nucleotides are TGTGCCAGCAGCTTAGCCGGGTCCAACTATGGCTACACCTTC.

This clonotype occurred a few times. A much larger clone lies a single base off, so this may be a read error. The chain employs TRBV12-3 or TRBV12-4 and TRBJ1-2; maybe TRBD1 (6 bases). V was cut by 5 bases and J by 6 bases, with 13 bases left in between. The CDR3 contains 13 residues. The CDR3 DNA is TGTGCCAGCAGTACAGACAGGTCCCATGGCTACACCTTC. Protein: CASSTDRSHGYTF.

Concerning this clonotype: A read error is possible here, since a much larger clone lies one base away. The chain is built from TRBV6-1 and TRBJ2-1; 9 nucleotides line up with TRBD1. Per germline, CDR1 MNHNS and CDR2 SASEGT. The CDR3 has 17 amino acids. The CDR3 bases are TGTGCCAGCGGTGAATCCGGGACAGGGAGCTCCTACAATGAGCAGTTCTTC. Translation gives CASGESGTGSSYNEQFF.

This clonotype has a count of ten or more. The chain has TRBV2 and TRBJ2-1; 9 nucleotides line up with TRBD2. Germline-derived CDR1 and CDR2 are SNHLY and FYNNEI. The CDR3 has 14 amino acids. Losses at the gene ends were 8 bases for V and 5 bases for J; bases not matched to a gene: 7. The CDR3 protein is CASGLAKVDNEQFF. CDR3 nucleotide sequence: TGTGCCAGCGGACTAGCGAAAGTCGACAATGAGCAGTTCTTC. Based on the CDR3 plus reference TRBV2 and TRBJ2-1, the full variable domain is EPEVTQTPSHQVTQMGQEVILRCVPISNHLYFYWYRQILGQKVEFLVSFYNNEISEKSEIFDDQFSVERPDGSNFTLKIRSTKLEDSAMYFCASGLAKVDNEQFFGPGTRLTVL.

This clonotype was seen many times. The genes are TRBV28 and TRBJ2-7; no reliable D call. The CDR3 covers 12 residues. V lost 5 bases and J 5 bases, leaving 10 bases between the germline ends. The germline V gene encodes CDR1 MDHEN and CDR2 SYDVKM. CDR3 DNA sequence: TGTGCCAGCAGTCCTGGGATGAACGAGCAGTACTTC. Translating it yields CASSPGMNEQYF.

This clonotype was seen ten or more times. The chain uses TRBV12-3 or TRBV12-4 and TRBJ1-2; D unresolved. The V gene lost 4 bases and the J gene lost 7 bases, with 25 bases spanning the gap. The CDR3 has 17 amino acids. This chain's CDR3 is CASSSPVDFMAYPGYTF. The CDR3 DNA reads as TGTGCCAGCAGTTCCCCTGTAGACTTTATGGCCTACCCTGGCTACACCTTC.